The T cell receptor (beta chain) under discussion was sequenced for a study of cytomegalovirus exposure and HLA in healthy donors. Vbeta (60) and Jbeta (13) primers were used in the PCR. The method was immunoSEQ multiplex PCR; TCRdb's version includes in-frame clones alone and lacks a portion of them. The sample has 130,000 or so clones, roughly 85% seen once. Trimming took 5 bases from V and 0 from J; bases not matched to a gene: 11. Germline CDR1 SNHLY, CDR2 FYNNEI. The CDR3 spans 17 residues. The chain combines TRBV2 with TRBJ2-7; TRBD1 matches 9 bases. The sequence was collected from a man aged 40-49 years in good health and CMV-seronegative. Sequencing was carried out using PBMCs. CDR3 residues: CASSHPGQGPHSYEQYF. The CDR3 DNA follows: TGTGCCAGCAGTCATCCGGGACAGGGCCCTCACTCCTACGAGCAGTACTTC.